A single TCR beta chain is shown here with its context. This CDR3 has 14 residues. CDR1 is SGHTS and CDR2 is YDEGEE in the germline V gene. V was cut by 3 bases and J by 0 bases, with 7 bases left in between. Sequencing used immunoSEQ multiplex PCR; TCRdb keeps in-frame clones, though not all of them. The profile shows tens of thousands of clones, 65% to 80% of them singletons. This entry is derived from a study of blood T cell repertoires in COVID-19. This chain links TRBV5-8 with TRBJ1-3; D not resolved. This receptor was identified in a human donor in a cohort sampled during active COVID-19. Sequenced: peripheral blood. Written as DNA, the CDR3 is TGTGCCAGCAGCTCGCAGTACTCTGGAAACACCATATATTTT. Protein: CASSSQYSGNTIYF.